Presented here are 26 T cell receptor beta chains from one specimen sequenced in a study of blood T cell repertoires in COVID-19 (dated by TCRdb to the early 2020s). Library construction relied on the immunoSEQ multiplex PCR assay. The table was pulled from immuneACCESS by TCRdb, which kept in-frame rearrangements only. Such tables lose some clones; where checked, under half of the loss comes from unresolved V genes, and the rest has no known cause. The sample table records some 190,000 clones; 75% to 85% of these occur just once. 17% of the sample is in the top ten clones. The sequencing sample was made of PBMCs or T cells enriched from blood (not recorded which). These receptors all come from a woman aged 45-65 years with acute COVID-19.

This clone was seen a few times. The genes are TRBV19 and TRBJ2-5, with 11 bases lining up with TRBD2. This CDR3 is built from 17 residues. The germline gives CDR1 LNHDA, CDR2 SQIVND (reference sequence). Germline trimming cut 3 bases from V and 5 bases from J; bases unmatched to any gene: 11. The CDR3: CASSIGTSGPNGETQYF. CDR3 in DNA: TGTGCCAGTAGTATCGGGACTAGCGGACCCAATGGGGAGACCCAGTACTTC.

This chain uses TRBV11-2 with TRBJ1-4, with 7 bases identical to TRBD1. V was pared by 1 base and J by 8 bases, with 4 bases of the junction left unmatched. Germline assignment: CDR1 SGHAT and CDR2 FQNNGV. The CDR3 is made up of 14 amino acids. The CDR3 nucleotides are TGTGCCAGCAGCTTAGGACAGGGTAACGAAAAACTGTTTTTT. Translation gives CASSLGQGNEKLFF.

The chain is built from TRBV11-3 and TRBJ2-1; the D gene is possibly TRBD2 (5 bases). V dropped 4 bases and J dropped 6 bases, with 10 bases sitting between them. The CDR3 loop spans 13 amino acids. Germline V gene sequence: CDR1 SGHNT, CDR2 YENEEA. CDR3 in amino acids: CASSSTDFNEQFF. CDR3 sequence (DNA): TGTGCCAGCAGCTCAACGGACTTCAATGAGCAGTTCTTC.

The chain is built from TRBV4-2 and TRBJ2-1, with D possibly TRBD2 on 6 matching bases. The germline V gene has CDR1 LGHNA and CDR2 YNFKEQ. V was trimmed by 4 bases and J by 11 bases, leaving 12 bases between them. This CDR3 comprises 12 residues. This CDR3 reads CASSRDGGKQFF. In DNA form, the CDR3 reads TGTGCCAGCAGCCGAGACGGCGGGAAGCAGTTCTTC.

This chain uses TRBV10-3 with TRBJ2-5; 15 nucleotides agree with TRBD2. The CDR3 runs 14 residues. After removal of 8 bases from V and 5 bases from J, the junction contained 3 bases not matched to a gene. Germline V gene data show CDR1 as ENHRY and CDR2 as SYGVKD. CDR3 sequence reads: CAIRTSGGVETQYF. The CDR3 coding sequence is TGTGCCATCCGGACTAGCGGGGGGGTTGAGACCCAGTACTTC.

The chain carries TRBV5-4 and TRBJ2-1; D remains ambiguous. V dropped 0 bases and J dropped 6 bases, with 7 bases sitting between them. CDR1 is SGHNT, CDR2 YYREEE, per germline (reference sequence). This CDR3 spans 13 amino acids. CDR3 region: CASSLALFNEQFF. The CDR3 DNA reads TGTGCCAGCAGCTTGGCCTTGTTCAATGAGCAGTTCTTC.

The chain combines TRBV14 with TRBJ1-2; D gene unclear. Trimming removed 8 bases from V and 0 bases from J, with 7 bases in between. CDR1 SGHDN and CDR2 FVKESK come from the germline V gene. This CDR3 contains 12 residues. CDR3 in DNA: TGTGCCAGCGCTAATTCTAACTATGGCTACACCTTC. This codes for CASANSNYGYTF.

V gene TRBV27 combines with J gene TRBJ1-5; 8 positions match TRBD1. The CDR3 runs to 15 residues. Germline V CDR1 and CDR2: MNHEY, SMNVEV (reference sequence). J was trimmed by 6 bases and V by 4 bases; bases with no gene match: 8. The CDR3 DNA reads TGTGCCAGCAGTTCAGACAGGGGATTGAGTCAGCCCCAGCATTTT. Residues: CASSSDRGLSQPQHF.

The chain carries TRBV3-1 (or the pseudogene TRBV3-2) and TRBJ2-3, with 10 bases matching TRBD2. Trimming cost V 3 bases and J 3 bases; bases outside gene matches: 3. The CDR3 runs to 15 residues. The germline CDR1 and CDR2 sequences are LGHDT and YNNKEL (reference sequence). The CDR3 loop is CASSQGLALTDTQYF. The CDR3 DNA is TGTGCCAGCAGCCAGGGACTAGCGTTAACAGATACGCAGTATTTT.

The chain employs TRBV7-6 and TRBJ1-3; D is ambiguous. This CDR3 spans 16 amino acids. Germline-derived CDR1 and CDR2 are SGHVS and FNYEAQ. Trimming removed 1 base at V and 4 bases at J, with 14 bases between. In DNA form, the CDR3 reads TGTGCCAGCAGCTTAGAAACCTCCGGGAGCGGAAACACCATATATTTT. It codes for CASSLETSGSGNTIYF.

In this sample, this clone turned up once. The V gene is TRBV28, the J gene TRBJ1-2, with D unclear. V was trimmed by 5 bases and J by 2 bases, leaving 21 bases between them. The CDR3 sequence is 17 residues long. Germline V gene sequence: CDR1 MDHEN, CDR2 SYDVKM. CDR3 region: CASSPPGRLILNYGYTF. CDR3 sequence (DNA): TGTGCCAGCAGTCCGCCGGGGAGGCTCATTCTGAACTATGGCTACACCTTC.

V usage is TRBV5-8 and J usage is TRBJ1-6, with 10 bases matching TRBD1. The ends lost 4 bases at V and 4 bases at J; junction bases unmatched: 2. The germline gives CDR1 SGHTS, CDR2 YDEGEE. This CDR3 is built from 15 residues. The DNA for the CDR3 is TGTGCCAGCAGCCCGGACAGGGGGTATAATTCACCCCTCCACTTT. It yields the protein CASSPDRGYNSPLHF.

V usage is TRBV5-5 and J usage is TRBJ2-7; 9 bases are shared with TRBD1. The germline gives CDR1 SGHKS, CDR2 YYEKEE (reference sequence). V lost 4 bases to trimming and J lost 4 bases; unmatched junction nucleotides: 9. The CDR3 is 15 amino acids. The CDR3 loop reads CASSNPGTGRYEQYV. DNA for the CDR3: TGTGCCAGCAGCAACCCCGGGACAGGGAGGTACGAGCAGTACGTC.

The V and J genes are TRBV2 and TRBJ1-4, with TRBD1 matching 7 bases. Trimming removed 6 bases from V and 7 bases from J; junction bases left unmatched: 5. Germline V lookup: CDR1 SNHLY, CDR2 FYNNEI. The CDR3 runs to 13 residues. CDR3: CASRFGTVEKLFF. The CDR3 DNA reads TGTGCCAGCAGGTTCGGGACAGTTGAAAAACTGTTTTTT.

This rearrangement joins TRBV19 to TRBJ1-5; D unresolved. The germline V gene has CDR1 LNHDA and CDR2 SQIVND (reference sequence). The CDR3 is made up of 13 amino acids. The V end lost 9 bases, the J end lost 4 bases, and 13 bases lay between the germline ends. Here the CDR3 DNA reads TGTGCCAGCCATGGGCAGGTAAATCAGCCCCAGCATTTT. Residues: CASHGQVNQPQHF.

The V and J genes are TRBV5-4 and TRBJ1-5, with D unresolved. The CDR3 consists of 15 residues. The ends were cut back, 3 bases at V and 3 bases at J, with 13 bases in the middle. In germline, CDR1 is SGHNT, CDR2 YYREEE (reference sequence). CDR3 nucleotides: TGTGCCAGCAGCTCCTCCAAGGAGAACAATCAGCCCCAGCATTTT. Residues: CASSSSKENNQPQHF.

The CDR3 protein is CASSLASSYNEQFF. The CDR3 DNA is TGTGCCAGCAGCTTAGCTAGCTCCTACAATGAGCAGTTCTTC. The gene calls are TRBV7-9 and TRBJ2-1, with no clear D. This CDR3 is 14 amino acids long. Trimming pared 0 bases from V and 0 bases from J, leaving 3 bases between. The germline V gene encodes CDR1 SEHNR and CDR2 FQNEAQ (reference sequence).

As for this clone: Other DNA sequences within the sample encode an identical CDR3. This chain connects TRBV5-1 to TRBJ1-1; 8 bases align to TRBD1. This CDR3 spans 15 amino acids. V shed 0 bases and J 2 bases; nucleotides not matched to a gene: 3. The germline V gene encodes CDR1 SGHRS and CDR2 YFSETQ. The CDR3 sequence is CASSLDGQGNTEAFF. CDR3 nucleotides: TGCGCCAGCAGCTTGGACGGACAGGGAAACACTGAAGCTTTCTTT.

This chain uses TRBV18 with TRBJ2-2, with D unresolved. Germline V gene data show CDR1 as KGHSH and CDR2 as LQKENI. This CDR3 comprises 12 residues. The V end was cut by 3 bases, the J end by 5 bases, with 4 bases between. CDR3 bases: TGTGCCAGCTCACCTTCAACCGGGGAGCTGTTTTTT. It encodes CASSPSTGELFF.

This chain joins TRBV7-3 and TRBJ2-5, with TRBD1 identical over 11 bases. The CDR3 consists of 13 residues. CDR1 SGHTA and CDR2 FQGTGA come from the germline V gene. V was clipped by 6 bases and J by 8 bases; unmatched bases: 5. DNA of the CDR3: TGTGCCAGCAGGAGGGACAGGGGGGAAACCCAGTACTTC. Its translation is CASRRDRGETQYF.

The chain carries TRBV19 and TRBJ2-7; D perhaps matches TRBD2 (6 bases). Germline CDR1 reads LNHDA; CDR2 reads SQIVND (reference sequence). V dropped 3 bases and J dropped 5 bases, with 11 bases sitting between them. This CDR3 has 13 residues. CDR3 DNA: TGTGCCAGTAGTATTGGGACTGGAGACGAGCAGTACGTC. This sequence encodes CASSIGTGDEQYV.

The J gene is TRBJ1-3, the V gene TRBV6-2 or TRBV6-3; TRBD1 is a possible D gene (5 bases). This CDR3 comprises 12 residues. V gave up 0 bases and J gave up 11 bases, with 8 bases separating them. Germline V gene sequence: CDR1 MNHEY, CDR2 SVGEGT. The CDR3 coding sequence is TGTGCCAGCAGTTACTCGACAGTCGCCATATATTTT. The encoded protein is CASSYSTVAIYF.

The gene calls are TRBV10-3 and TRBJ2-1; TRBD2 matches 12 bases. The CDR3 totals 17 residues. Per the germline V gene, CDR1 is ENHRY and CDR2 is SYGVKD. V shed 0 bases, J shed 9 bases, and the junction held 9 bases outside the gene matches. The CDR3 nucleotides read TGTGCCATCAGTGAGTCATCCCTAGCGGGGGGGTCCAGTGAGCAGTTCTTC. The encoded protein is CAISESSLAGGSSEQFF.

This clone was seen just once. The V gene is TRBV27, the J gene TRBJ1-3; 8 bases are a match to TRBD1. From germline, CDR1 is MNHEY and CDR2 SMNVEV (reference sequence). V was clipped by 5 bases and J by 3 bases; unmatched bases: 3. The CDR3 runs to 14 residues. The CDR3 DNA reads as TGTGCCAGCAGTCCAGGGGGCCTTGGAAACACCATATATTTT. Residues: CASSPGGLGNTIYF.

This clone was seen at least ten times. The genes are TRBV28 and TRBJ1-1, with 8 bases that match TRBD1. Germline CDR1 reads MDHEN; CDR2 reads SYDVKM. V was clipped by 6 bases and J by 6 bases; unmatched bases: 12. The CDR3 consists of 15 residues. The CDR3 nucleotides are TGTGCCAGCAGACGTCACCAGGGGGCGCCCTCTGAAGCTTTCTTT. It specifies CASRRHQGAPSEAFF.

CDR3 in DNA: TGTGCCAGCAGCCGACCAATGCGGGGGGGCCCCGCAGATACGCAGTATTTT. Translated, it gives CASSRPMRGGPADTQYF. V gene TRBV5-4 combines with J gene TRBJ2-3, with 9 nucleotides matching TRBD2. There are 17 residues in the CDR3. Germline CDR1 reads SGHNT; CDR2 reads YYREEE (reference sequence). With V trimmed by 4 bases and J by 4 bases, 13 bases remained unmatched.